The 24 T cell receptor beta chains listed next were all sequenced from one sample in a study of shared T cell receptors in the human thymus. Sequencing was performed with immunoSEQ multiplex PCR; in TCRdb, only in-frame clones are kept and a portion is missing. The sample has approximately 660,000 clones; over 75% are singletons. The sample was also reused in another study, on human thymus T cells.

The material sequenced was thymocytes. These receptors originate from a boy under two years old with a congenital heart defect.

The chain couples TRBV5-5 to TRBJ2-7, with TRBD2 matching over 11 bases. Germline CDR1 reads SGHKS; CDR2 reads YYEKEE (reference sequence). Trimming removed 4 bases from V and 3 bases from J; junction bases left unmatched: 6. This CDR3 has 15 residues. The CDR3 bases are TGTGCCAGCAGCCTGACTAGCGGGGCTTTCTACGAGCAGTACTTC. Protein sequence: CASSLTSGAFYEQYF.

This clone showed up just once. The chain is built from TRBV5-1 and TRBJ1-2; TRBD1 agrees at 12 bases. In germline, CDR1 is SGHRS, CDR2 YFSETQ. V shed 3 bases, J shed 4 bases, and the junction held 4 bases outside the gene matches. This CDR3 region has 15 residues. The CDR3, as DNA: TGCGCCAGCAGCTCGGGACAGGGGGCTGGCTATGGCTACACCTTC. This encodes CASSSGQGAGYGYTF.

This chain joins TRBV11-2 and TRBJ1-1; D ambiguous. The CDR3 covers 14 residues. CDR1 is SGHAT, CDR2 FQNNGV, per germline. The V gene lost 7 bases and the J gene lost 9 bases, with 21 bases spanning the gap. CDR3 in amino acids: CASTRRFGTDQAFF. The CDR3 DNA is TGTGCCAGCACCAGACGTTTCGGTACAGACCAAGCTTTCTTT.

The chain combines TRBV2 with TRBJ2-1; D is perhaps TRBD2 (6 bases). V was clipped by 6 bases and J by 7 bases, with 13 bases between them. This CDR3 has 13 residues. Germline V gene sequence: CDR1 SNHLY, CDR2 FYNNEI. In DNA, the CDR3 is TGTGCCAGCAGCGGAGGGACTTTGAATGAGCAGTTCTTC. It encodes CASSGGTLNEQFF.

The chain couples TRBV21-1 to TRBJ2-7; the D call TRBD2 from the table was never checked on the DNA. TRBV21-1 corresponds to a pseudogene. The CDR3 contains 16 residues. CDR3 coding DNA: TGTGCCAGCAGCAATACGTGGCGGGCCGGGAGTCACGAGCAGTACTTC. Translating it yields CASSNTWRAGSHEQYF.

In its sample, this clone was seen once. This chain uses TRBV6-1 with TRBJ1-1; D might be TRBD1 (6 bases). V lost 4 bases and J lost 0, with 18 bases in between. Germline loops: CDR1 MNHNS, CDR2 SASEGT. The CDR3 covers 17 residues. CDR3 amino acids: CASSGHGATGLNTEAFF. The CDR3 DNA is TGTGCCAGCAGTGGGCATGGGGCGACAGGACTGAACACTGAAGCTTTCTTT.

This chain uses TRBV28 with TRBJ2-1; 7 nucleotides line up with TRBD2. The germline CDR1 and CDR2 sequences are MDHEN and SYDVKM. The CDR3 has 14 residues. V shed 5 bases, J shed 4 bases, and the junction held 5 bases outside the gene matches. CDR3 in amino acids: CASSPPSGYNEQFF. The CDR3 DNA reads as TGTGCCAGCAGTCCCCCTAGCGGATACAATGAGCAGTTCTTC.

This clone appeared once. CDR3 sequence: CASSSFGDRGEKLFF. CDR3 sequence (DNA): TGTGCCAGCAGCTCCTTTGGGGACAGGGGTGAAAAACTGTTTTTT. The V gene is TRBV5-6, the J gene TRBJ1-4, with 10 bases fitting TRBD1. The CDR3 contains 15 residues. Germline V lookup: CDR1 SGHDT, CDR2 YYEEEE. The trim removed 3 bases at V and 7 bases at J, leaving 6 bases unmatched. The whole variable domain, filled in from reference TRBV5-6 and TRBJ1-4, reads DAGVTQSPTHLIKTRGQQVTLRCSPKSGHDTVSWYQQALGQGPQFIFQYYEEEERQRGNFPDRFSGHQFPNYSSELNVNALLLGDSALYLCASSSFGDRGEKLFFGSGTQLSVL.

J is TRBJ2-1 and V is TRBV30; D is perhaps TRBD2 (6 bases). The CDR3 loop spans 15 amino acids. From germline, CDR1 is GTSNPN and CDR2 SVGIG (reference sequence). The V end lost 0 bases, the J end lost 7 bases, and 16 bases lay between the germline ends. CDR3 residues: CAWSVKWEAQNEQFF. CDR3 bases: TGTGCCTGGAGTGTCAAGTGGGAGGCACAAAATGAGCAGTTCTTC.

V is TRBV27 and J is TRBJ2-7; weak D call: TRBD2 (6 bases). The V and J ends lost 6 bases and 3 bases respectively, with 12 bases between them. Per germline, CDR1 MNHEY and CDR2 SMNVEV (reference sequence). The CDR3 runs 13 residues. For the CDR3, the DNA is TGTGCCAGCAGGTACGGGACTGGCTACGAGCAGTACTTC. Its translation is CASRYGTGYEQYF.

This clone was seen a single time. The V gene is TRBV27, the J gene TRBJ2-1; 7 bases align to TRBD2. Germline V gene sequence: CDR1 MNHEY, CDR2 SMNVEV (reference sequence). The CDR3 runs to 18 residues. J gave up 10 bases and V 0 bases, and 18 bases lay outside the gene matches. The CDR3 is CASSLSMGGGREAQEQFF. In DNA form, the CDR3 reads TGTGCCAGCAGTTTATCGATGGGTGGGGGACGGGAGGCCCAAGAGCAGTTCTTC.

The rearrangement links TRBV5-1 to TRBJ2-7; 7 nucleotides match TRBD1. CDR1 is SGHRS, CDR2 YFSETQ, per germline. The length of the CDR3 is 18 residues. Trimming removed 4 bases from V and 4 bases from J; junction bases left unmatched: 20. The CDR3 nucleotides read TGCGCCAGCAGCCTGGAAGGACAGGCCCCAAACTTGCAATACGAGCAGTACTTC. As protein: CASSLEGQAPNLQYEQYF.

Details on this clone: This sample includes further DNA sequences coding for the same CDR3. The V call is TRBV29-1, the J call TRBJ2-5; D ambiguous. V was cut by 0 bases and J by 1 base, with 12 bases left in between. The length of the CDR3 is 15 residues. Germline V gene data show CDR1 as SQVTM and CDR2 as ANQGSEA. In nucleotides, the CDR3 is TGCAGCGTTGAAGATGGCACAGACCCCCAAGAGACCCAGTACTTC. It translates to CSVEDGTDPQETQYF. Full variable domain (outside the CDR3, taken from reference TRBV29-1 and TRBJ2-5): SAVISQKPSRDICQRGTSLTIQCQVDSQVTMMFWYRQQPGQSLTLIATANQGSEATYESGFVIDKFPISRPNLTFSTLTVSNMSPEDSSIYLCSVEDGTDPQETQYFGPGTRLLVL.

The V and J genes are TRBV11-2 and TRBJ1-2; 7 nucleotides agree with TRBD1. V lost 7 bases and J lost 1; bases outside the gene matches: 9. Germline V gene lookup returns CDR1 SGHAT and CDR2 FQNNGV. The CDR3 is 15 residues long. DNA for the CDR3: TGTGCCAGCACCCGGAGGGGGCTGATTAACTATGGCTACACCTTC. Its translation is CASTRRGLINYGYTF.

The V gene is TRBV5-6, the J gene TRBJ2-4; a weak D match, TRBD1 (5 bases). Germline V gene data show CDR1 as SGHDT and CDR2 as YYEEEE. Trimming left V 0 bases short and J 10 bases short, with 14 bases between. The CDR3 consists of 14 residues. The CDR3 coding sequence is TGTGCCAGCAGCTTGGCTCCCTCAGGGATAATTCAGTACTTC. Amino acids: CASSLAPSGIIQYF.

The chain links TRBV29-1 to TRBJ2-7; 8 bases match TRBD1. Germline-derived CDR1 and CDR2 are SQVTM and ANQGSEA. This CDR3 region has 15 residues. V shed 0 bases and J 2 bases; nucleotides not matched to a gene: 6. CDR3 residues: CSVEDRGQVPYEQYF. The DNA for the CDR3 is TGCAGCGTTGAAGATCGGGGACAGGTACCCTACGAGCAGTACTTC.

V gene TRBV5-6 combines with J gene TRBJ2-6; 9 nucleotides match TRBD1. Losses at the gene ends were 4 bases for V and 0 bases for J; bases not matched to a gene: 5. This CDR3 has 17 residues. The germline V gene has CDR1 SGHDT and CDR2 YYEEEE. In DNA form, the CDR3 reads TGTGCCAGCAGCGGGGACAGGGAGATCTCTGGGGCCAACGTCCTGACTTTC. Protein product: CASSGDREISGANVLTF.

This clone was seen a few times. The chain has TRBV27 and TRBJ2-3; 7 bases line up with TRBD2. Trimming took 6 bases from V and 3 from J; bases not matched to a gene: 6. CDR1 and CDR2 (germline): MNHEY, SMNVEV (reference sequence). The CDR3 consists of 14 residues. CDR3 region: CASRAGDRTDTQYF. CDR3 bases: TGTGCCAGCAGGGCGGGAGATCGGACAGATACGCAGTATTTT.

The gene calls are TRBV4-1 and TRBJ2-7, with 8 bases fitting TRBD1. The ends lost 6 bases at V and 6 bases at J; junction bases unmatched: 1. The CDR3 covers 11 residues. Per the germline V gene, CDR1 is MGHRA and CDR2 is YSYEKL. The DNA of the CDR3 is TGCGCCAGCAGTACAGGGGGCGAGCAGTACTTC. This codes for CASSTGGEQYF.

Regarding this clone: A junction boundary mismatches the germline segment, possibly from a read error. V usage is TRBV30 and J usage is TRBJ2-1; TRBD2 matches 11 bases. Germline CDR1 is GTSNPN and CDR2 is SVGIG (reference sequence). The CDR3 runs to 13 residues. The CDR3 sequence is CAWSRLAGWELFF. CDR3 bases: TGTGCCTGGAGTCGACTAGCGGGATGGGAGCTGTTCTTC. The full variable domain, in which reference TRBV30 and TRBJ2-1 provide the parts outside the CDR3, is SQTIHQWPATLVQPVGSPLSLECTVEGTSNPNLYWYRQAAGRGLQLLFYSVGIGQISSEVPQNLSASRPQDRQFILSSKKLLLSDSGFYLCAWSRLAGWELFFGPGTRLTVL.

The chain combines TRBV6-1 with TRBJ2-1; D might be TRBD2 (6 bases). V lost 5 bases, J lost 0 bases, and 11 bases lay in between. There are 15 residues in the CDR3. The V gene's germline CDR1 is MNHNS and CDR2 SASEGT. In DNA form, the CDR3 reads TGTGCCAGCAGTTCTAGCGAGAGCTCCTACAATGAGCAGTTCTTC. It specifies CASSSSESSYNEQFF.

The rearrangement links TRBV5-1 to TRBJ2-1; D is possibly TRBD2 (5 bases). Trimming took off 0 bases at V and 4 bases at J, with 14 bases between the two ends. The CDR3 is 16 residues long. Germline V lookup: CDR1 SGHRS, CDR2 YFSETQ. Written as DNA, the CDR3 is TGCGCCAGCAGCTTGGAACCCGGGATTACATACAATGAGCAGTTCTTC. Translation: CASSLEPGITYNEQFF.

The J gene is TRBJ2-1, the V gene TRBV10-2, with D possibly TRBD1 on 7 matching bases. The V gene lost 0 bases and the J gene lost 5 bases, with 17 bases spanning the gap. The germline gives CDR1 WSHSY, CDR2 SAAADI. This CDR3 is 17 amino acids long. CDR3 amino acids: CASSESAGGGKNNEQFF. In nucleotides, the CDR3 is TGCGCCAGCAGTGAGTCGGCAGGGGGAGGTAAAAACAATGAGCAGTTCTTC.

The chain joins TRBV6-5 to TRBJ2-7, with TRBD1 as a possible D gene (6 bases). Per the germline V gene, CDR1 is MNHEY and CDR2 is SVGAGI. The CDR3 is made up of 14 amino acids. Trimming removed 4 bases from V and 5 bases from J, with 15 bases in between. The CDR3 sequence: CASSFNRVENEQYF. The CDR3 nucleotides are TGTGCCAGCAGTTTCAACAGGGTTGAGAACGAGCAGTACTTC.